One and the same sample provided the 25 T cell receptor beta chains below, sequenced in a study of shared T cell receptors in the human thymus. Clones were sequenced by immunoSEQ multiplex PCR, and TCRdb holds only the in-frame ones, with some missing. This sample carries some 760,000 clones, 70% to 90% of them seen once, and the ten largest clones take approximately 0.01%. These data also formed part of another study, on human thymus T cells.

The sequenced sample consisted of thymocytes. These TCRs come from a girl in the first two years of life with a congenital heart defect.

J is TRBJ1-4 and V is TRBV5-4; TRBD1 is a possible D gene (5 bases). The CDR3 covers 14 residues. The germline V and J ends were trimmed by 3 bases and 7 bases, with 13 bases remaining between them. Per germline, CDR1 SGHNT and CDR2 YYREEE (reference sequence). For the CDR3, the DNA is TGTGCCAGCAGCTGGGACCCGGAGGGTGAAAAACTGTTTTTT. Residues: CASSWDPEGEKLFF.

This chain connects TRBV11-2 to TRBJ2-7; D is perhaps TRBD1 (5 bases). Deletions cut 5 bases from V and 6 bases from J, with 14 bases between. This CDR3 is built from 13 residues. The germline V gene has CDR1 SGHAT and CDR2 FQNNGV. The CDR3 sequence is CASSRQPPGEQYF. The CDR3 DNA reads TGTGCCAGCAGCCGACAGCCCCCGGGCGAGCAGTACTTC.

This rearrangement joins TRBV4-3 to TRBJ2-1; D is possibly TRBD2 (6 bases). Between the trimmed V and J ends, which lost 2 bases and 5 bases, there was a span of 31 bases. The CDR3 has 21 residues. Germline V lookup: CDR1 LGHNA, CDR2 YSLEER. Here the CDR3 reads CASSQKILGPGTPRTDNEQFF. DNA of the CDR3: TGCGCCAGCAGCCAAAAGATCCTGGGCCCCGGGACTCCCCGGACTGACAATGAGCAGTTCTTC.

This clone was counted between two and nine times. The rearrangement joins TRBV6-1 to TRBJ1-4, with 11 bases matching TRBD1. Trimming at V came to 0 bases and at J to 8 bases, leaving 8 bases not matched to a gene. CDR1 is MNHNS, CDR2 SASEGT, per germline. This CDR3 comprises 17 residues. The CDR3 DNA reads TGTGCCAGCAGTGAAGCGCCCCCGGGACAGGGGGAAGAAAAACTGTTTTTT. It yields the protein CASSEAPPGQGEEKLFF.

V usage is TRBV2 and J usage is TRBJ2-7; 9 nucleotides match TRBD1. Per germline, CDR1 SNHLY and CDR2 FYNNEI. With 2 bases clipped from V and 6 bases from J, the junction kept 11 bases outside the gene matches. The CDR3 runs 16 residues. CDR3 region: CASSEISPDRGCEQYF. Written as DNA, the CDR3 is TGTGCCAGCAGTGAAATCTCTCCGGACAGGGGTTGCGAGCAGTACTTC.

The V and J genes are TRBV4-3 and TRBJ2-3; no clear D. V dropped 1 base and J dropped 2 bases, with 10 bases sitting between them. The CDR3 covers 15 residues. The germline CDR1 and CDR2 sequences are LGHNA and YSLEER. The CDR3 reads CASSQARLNTDTQYF. CDR3 in DNA: TGCGCCAGCAGCCAAGCGCGCCTGAACACAGATACGCAGTATTTT.

The chain carries TRBV28 and TRBJ1-4, with unresolved D. The CDR3 is 14 residues long. Per germline, CDR1 MDHEN and CDR2 SYDVKM. Trimming left V 7 bases short and J 5 bases short, with 14 bases between. For the CDR3, the DNA is TGTGCCAGCAACCTCGGGAAACTCAATGAAAAACTGTTTTTT. Translating it yields CASNLGKLNEKLFF.

The chain links TRBV6-5 to TRBJ2-3, with TRBD1 matching 9 bases. CDR1 is MNHEY, CDR2 SVGAGI, per germline. The CDR3 sequence is 16 residues long. The junction had 8 bases not matched to a gene; V was cut back by 2 bases and J by 5 bases. The DNA for the CDR3 is TGTGCCAGCAGTTACGCGAGACAGGGGGTCGGAGATACGCAGTATTTT. This gives the protein CASSYARQGVGDTQYF.

V usage is TRBV30 and J usage is TRBJ2-3, with 10 bases lining up with TRBD1. The CDR3 has 15 residues. The germline gives CDR1 GTSNPN, CDR2 SVGIG (reference sequence). V was pared by 3 bases and J by 0 bases, with 3 bases of the junction left unmatched. For the CDR3, the DNA is TGTGCCTGGAGCGGGGACAGGGGCAGCACAGATACGCAGTATTTT. Translating gives CAWSGDRGSTDTQYF.

The rearrangement links TRBV6-5 to TRBJ2-7; the match to TRBD2 covers 8 bases. From germline, CDR1 is MNHEY and CDR2 SVGAGI. After removal of 2 bases from V and 3 bases from J, the junction contained 9 bases not matched to a gene. The CDR3 contains 16 residues. The chain's CDR3 is CASSYRTGGDGYEQYF. The CDR3 DNA sequence: TGTGCCAGCAGTTACCGCACGGGGGGGGATGGCTACGAGCAGTACTTC.

The rearrangement links TRBV6-6 to TRBJ2-7; D remains ambiguous. The CDR3 sequence is 15 residues long. The ends were cut back, 2 bases at V and 0 bases at J, with 11 bases in the middle. Germline CDR1 is MNHNY and CDR2 is SVGAGI (reference sequence). CDR3 bases: TGTGCCAGCAGTTACCCGCCAGGCCTCTCCTACGAGCAGTACTTC. Protein: CASSYPPGLSYEQYF.

This clone was seen a single time. This chain joins TRBV28 and TRBJ2-5; TRBD2 agrees at 9 bases. CDR3 size: 17 residues. Germline V CDR1 and CDR2: MDHEN, SYDVKM. Trimming at V came to 3 bases and at J to 5 bases, leaving 13 bases not matched to a gene. This chain's CDR3 is CASSFSSGVLQRETQYF. CDR3 DNA: TGTGCCAGCAGTTTTTCTAGCGGGGTCCTCCAGAGGGAGACCCAGTACTTC.

The rearrangement links TRBV5-4 to TRBJ2-1; 9 bases match TRBD1. Germline V gene sequence: CDR1 SGHNT, CDR2 YYREEE (reference sequence). V shed 2 bases and J 4 bases; nucleotides not matched to a gene: 7. This CDR3 region has 16 residues. The CDR3 protein is CASSFLRDRDYNEQFF. For the CDR3, the DNA is TGTGCCAGCAGCTTTCTCCGGGACAGGGATTACAATGAGCAGTTCTTC.

J is TRBJ1-1 and V is TRBV28; D is undetermined. Germline V gene lookup returns CDR1 MDHEN and CDR2 SYDVKM. Trimming shortened V by 3 bases and J by 0 bases, and 5 bases separated the two germline ends. The CDR3 totals 13 residues. The CDR3 DNA is TGTGCCAGCAGTTTCGGTCTGAACACTGAAGCTTTCTTT. This codes for CASSFGLNTEAFF.

The J gene is TRBJ1-4, the V gene TRBV25-1, with TRBD1 matching 7 bases. Looked up from germline, CDR1 is MGHDK and CDR2 is SYGVNS. The CDR3 contains 15 residues. The J segment lost 3 bases and the V segment lost 4 bases, leaving 5 bases of the junction unmatched. The CDR3 spells CASSVRQGPNEKLFF. CDR3 DNA sequence: TGTGCCAGCAGTGTAAGACAGGGACCTAATGAAAAACTGTTTTTT.

V is TRBV5-4 and J is TRBJ1-1; a possible D gene is TRBD1 (6 bases). V lost 0 bases, J lost 6 bases, and 15 bases lay in between. The germline CDR1 and CDR2 sequences are SGHNT and YYREEE (reference sequence). There are 15 residues in the CDR3. CDR3 nucleotides: TGTGCCAGCAGCTTGGCAGGGGTTTTAGTTCCTGAAGCTTTCTTT. Protein: CASSLAGVLVPEAFF.

The rearrangement joins TRBV14 to TRBJ1-1; D may be TRBD1 (5 bases). Trimming cost V 0 bases and J 4 bases, with 12 bases left between them. Germline V gives CDR1 SGHDN, CDR2 FVKESK. This CDR3 comprises 15 residues. CDR3 amino acids: CASSQDRGFGTEAFF. The CDR3 coding sequence is TGTGCCAGCAGCCAAGATCGGGGGTTTGGCACTGAAGCTTTCTTT.

CDR3: CASSPPEPISFGAQYF. Here the CDR3 DNA reads TGTGCCAGCAGCCCGCCAGAACCTATATCTTTCGGAGCGCAGTATTTT. The rearrangement links TRBV5-4 to TRBJ2-3; D unresolved. The CDR3 spans 16 residues. With 4 bases removed from V and 10 bases from J, the gap between germline ends came to 25 bases. Looked up from germline, CDR1 is SGHNT and CDR2 is YYREEE (reference sequence).

The count of this clone is one. The rearrangement links TRBV4-1 to TRBJ1-6; D may be TRBD1 (6 bases). The CDR3 is made up of 16 amino acids. The V end lost 1 base, the J end lost 4 bases, and 11 bases lay between the germline ends. In germline, CDR1 is MGHRA, CDR2 YSYEKL. This CDR3 is CASSQAGTSYNSPLHF. CDR3 coding DNA: TGCGCCAGCAGCCAAGCCGGGACAAGTTATAATTCACCCCTCCACTTT.

This chain joins TRBV7-2 and TRBJ1-5; TRBD1 matches 8 bases. Germline lookup yields CDR1 SGHTA and CDR2 FQGNSA. The CDR3 loop spans 16 amino acids. The trim removed 0 bases at V and 2 bases at J, leaving 3 bases unmatched. The CDR3 nucleotides are TGTGCCAGCAGCTTAGCTCAGGGGGCGGGCAATCAGCCCCAGCATTTT. Protein: CASSLAQGAGNQPQHF. Full variable domain (rest looked up from reference TRBV7-2 and TRBJ1-5): GAGVSQSPSNKVTEKGKDVELRCDPISGHTALYWYRQSLGQGLEFLIYFQGNSAPDKSGLPSDRFSAERTGGSVSTLTIQRTQQEDSAVYLCASSLAQGAGNQPQHFGDGTRLSIL.

The chain links TRBV6-6 to TRBJ2-7, with D tentatively TRBD1 (5 bases). V was shortened by 4 bases and J by 7 bases, with 17 bases between the two germline ends. This CDR3 region has 14 residues. CDR1 and CDR2 from the germline V gene are MNHNY and SVGAGI (reference sequence). The CDR3 region is CASSFRDSSGEQYF. In DNA form, the CDR3 reads TGTGCCAGCAGTTTTCGAGACAGTTCTGGGGAGCAGTACTTC.

This chain uses TRBV6-5 with TRBJ2-6; perhaps TRBD1 as D (6 bases). Germline V gives CDR1 MNHEY, CDR2 SVGAGI. V was shortened by 6 bases and J by 4 bases, with 10 bases between the two germline ends. This CDR3 contains 14 residues. The CDR3 spells CASRGGDGANVLTF. In DNA, the CDR3 is TGTGCCAGCAGAGGGGGTGACGGGGCCAACGTCCTGACTTTC.

The chain couples TRBV5-1 to TRBJ2-5; D may be TRBD2 (6 bases). The germline V gene encodes CDR1 SGHRS and CDR2 YFSETQ. The CDR3 spans 14 residues. V lost 0 bases, J lost 7 bases, and 13 bases lay in between. The DNA of the CDR3 is TGCGCCAGCAGCTTGGAGGGACTCCGCCCGACCCAGTACTTC. Its protein is CASSLEGLRPTQYF.

The rearrangement joins TRBV10-3 to TRBJ1-5, with 9 bases lining up with TRBD1. The CDR3 length is 14 residues. J was trimmed by 2 bases and V by 11 bases; bases with no gene match: 7. From germline, CDR1 is ENHRY and CDR2 SYGVKD. The CDR3 protein is CAAKGQGGNQPQHF. Here the CDR3 DNA reads TGTGCCGCCAAGGGACAGGGAGGCAATCAGCCCCAGCATTTT.

This chain links TRBV29-1 with TRBJ2-1; D uncertain. This CDR3 has 13 amino acids. Germline loops: CDR1 SQVTM, CDR2 ANQGSEA. The ends were cut back, 5 bases at V and 2 bases at J, with 10 bases in the middle. The CDR3 DNA sequence: TGCAGCGTTATGCCCGCGCCCTACAATGAGCAGTTCTTC. This codes for CSVMPAPYNEQFF.